This T cell receptor beta chain was recovered during a study of blood T cell repertoires in COVID-19. Study overall: The study drew acute and convalescent COVID-19 samples from the United States, Italy and Spain. T cells, B-cell-depleted T cells, or PBMCs provided the cDNA or gDNA that served as material.

Sequencing was performed with immunoSEQ multiplex PCR; in TCRdb, only in-frame clones are kept and a portion is missing. This sample has roughly 220,000 clones, with about 80% found just once. Participant age was roughly 18 to 95 years, and participants resided in fewer than 30 US areas. Participant-reported clinical history was the basis for cohort assignment. This clone is a singleton in its sample. CDR1 and CDR2 from the germline V gene are GTSNPN and SVGIG (reference sequence). The trim removed 2 bases at V and 8 bases at J, leaving 4 bases unmatched. This CDR3 comprises 14 residues. The sequence came from a man in his forties or fifties who had recovered from COVID-19. The rearrangement uses TRBV30 and TRBJ1-6, with 9 bases that match TRBD1. The sample consisted of PBMCs or T cells enriched from blood (not recorded which). Here the CDR3 DNA reads TGTGCCTGGAGTTACAGGGGGCTGCATTCACCCCTCCACTTT. Its translation is CAWSYRGLHSPLHF. The complete variable domain, with remaining parts taken from reference TRBV30 and TRBJ1-6, reads SQTIHQWPATLVQPVGSPLSLECTVEGTSNPNLYWYRQAAGRGLQLLFYSVGIGQISSEVPQNLSASRPQDRQFILSSKKLLLSDSGFYLCAWSYRGLHSPLHFGNGTRLTVT.